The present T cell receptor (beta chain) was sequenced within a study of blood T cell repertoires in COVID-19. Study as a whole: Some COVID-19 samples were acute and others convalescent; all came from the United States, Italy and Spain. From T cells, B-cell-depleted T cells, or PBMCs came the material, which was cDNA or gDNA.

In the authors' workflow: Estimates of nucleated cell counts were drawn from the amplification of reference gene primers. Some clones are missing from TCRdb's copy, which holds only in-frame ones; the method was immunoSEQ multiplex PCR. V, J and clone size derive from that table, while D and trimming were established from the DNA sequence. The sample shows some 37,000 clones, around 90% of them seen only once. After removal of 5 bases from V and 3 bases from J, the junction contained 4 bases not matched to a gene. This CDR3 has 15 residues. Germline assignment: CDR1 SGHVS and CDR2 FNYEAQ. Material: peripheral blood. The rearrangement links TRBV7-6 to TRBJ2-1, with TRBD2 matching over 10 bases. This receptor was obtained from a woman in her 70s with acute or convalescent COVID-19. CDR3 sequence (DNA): TGTGCCAGCAGCCCTAGCGGGAGTTACTACAATGAGCAGTTCTTC. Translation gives CASSPSGSYYNEQFF.